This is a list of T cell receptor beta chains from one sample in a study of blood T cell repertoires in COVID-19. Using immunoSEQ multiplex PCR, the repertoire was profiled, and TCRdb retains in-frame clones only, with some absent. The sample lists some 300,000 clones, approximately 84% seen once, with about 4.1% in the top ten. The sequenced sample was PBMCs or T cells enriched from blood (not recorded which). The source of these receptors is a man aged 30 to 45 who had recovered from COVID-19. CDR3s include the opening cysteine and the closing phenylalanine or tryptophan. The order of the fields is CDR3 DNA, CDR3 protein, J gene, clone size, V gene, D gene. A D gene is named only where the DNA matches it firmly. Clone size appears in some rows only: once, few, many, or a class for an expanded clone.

TGTGCCTGGAGGGGAGGAGGGTTCGATACGCAGTATTTT CAWRGGGFDTQYF TRBJ2-3 few TRBV30 NA
TGTGCCAGTATTGGGGGCGGGAACACTGAAGCTTTCTTT CASIGGGNTEAFF TRBJ1-1 NA TRBV19 NA
TGCGCCAGCAGCCCAGACAGGGTGAGGGAGCAGTACTTC CASSPDRVREQYF TRBJ2-7 once TRBV5-1 TRBD1
TGTGCCTGGGGCGTGGTGAGGGGGTTCCAGTACTTC CAWGVVRGFQYF TRBJ2-5 NA TRBV30 NA
TGTGCCAGCAGCGGGATGGCAGGGGTTAGCGGAAACACCATATATTTT CASSGMAGVSGNTIYF TRBJ1-3 NA TRBV9 NA
TGCGCCAGCAGTCCTACAGGGTCAACTAATGAAAAACTGTTTTTT CASSPTGSTNEKLFF TRBJ1-4 NA TRBV5-1 NA
TGCGCCAGCACCCCGGGCGGGGGGCCCGGGGAGCTGTTTTTT CASTPGGGPGELFF TRBJ2-2 NA TRBV4-1 TRBD2
TGTGCCAGCAGCGCCAGAACCCAGGGTGAAGCTTTCTTT CASSARTQGEAFF TRBJ1-1 NA TRBV7-9 NA
TGTGCCAGTAGTATAGGCAGGGCCGGGACAGATACGCAGTATTTT CASSIGRAGTDTQYF TRBJ2-3 NA TRBV19 NA
TGCAGCGTTGTAAGCGGGAGGACCCATGAGCAGTTCTTC CSVVSGRTHEQFF TRBJ2-1 NA TRBV29-1 TRBD2
TGCGCCAGCAGCCCCCCGGTAGCGGGGTATATCTACAATGAGCAGTTCTTC CASSPPVAGYIYNEQFF TRBJ2-1 NA TRBV4-1 TRBD2
TGTGCCAGCAGCCCAACGTCGGTCACAGATACGCAGTATTTT CASSPTSVTDTQYF TRBJ2-3 NA TRBV27 NA
TGTGCCAGCAGGGTAACAGGGGCGAACACTGAAGCTTTCTTT CASRVTGANTEAFF TRBJ1-1 NA TRBV27 TRBD1
TGTGCCAGCAGTTTTCAATGGGACAGGGGGTGGGAGCAGTACTTC CASSFQWDRGWEQYF TRBJ2-7 NA TRBV28 TRBD1
TGTGCCAGGAGGAGGGAGAGGAACACTGAAGCTTTCTTT CARRRERNTEAFF TRBJ1-1 NA TRBV2 NA
TGTGCCAGCAGCCCGCCTCCTCGGGGGGATGAAAAACTGTTTTTT CASSPPPRGDEKLFF TRBJ1-4 few TRBV4-2 NA
TGTGCCAGTAGTATCGGCAGGGGCTTAGAGACCCAGTACTTC CASSIGRGLETQYF TRBJ2-5 NA TRBV19 NA
TGTGCCTGGAGTGCCCGGACAGGGCAGAGCAATCAGCCCCAGCATTTT CAWSARTGQSNQPQHF TRBJ1-5 NA TRBV30 TRBD1
TGTGCCAGCAGCCCCAGGGCAGCTGGGGCCAACGTCCTGACTTTC CASSPRAAGANVLTF TRBJ2-6 NA TRBV9 NA
TGTGCCAGTAGTAATATGGGACAGGGCCGCTATGGCTACACCTTC CASSNMGQGRYGYTF TRBJ1-2 NA TRBV19 TRBD1
TGCGCCAGCAGCACACAGGGAATGACTGAAGCTTTCTTT CASSTQGMTEAFF TRBJ1-1 NA TRBV10-1 NA
TGTGCCAGCTCACTTGGGACAGGACTAGCTAACTATGGCTACACCTTC CASSLGTGLANYGYTF TRBJ1-2 NA TRBV18 TRBD1
TGTGCCAGCAGCTTGGGTAGCGGGAGATTTGGAGAGCGGTACTTC CASSLGSGRFGERYF TRBJ2-7 few TRBV5-4 TRBD2
TGTGCCTGGAGTATAAGGGGATGGAATCAGCCCCAGCATTTT CAWSIRGWNQPQHF TRBJ1-5 once TRBV30 NA
TGTGCCAGCGTCCCTGGGCCGGGACAGGGGGGGTCGGGCAATCAGCCCCAGCATTTT CASVPGPGQGGSGNQPQHF TRBJ1-5 once TRBV2 TRBD1
TGTGCCAGCAGTTATAATCTAAGAGGAGCCGAGCAGTACTTC CASSYNLRGAEQYF TRBJ2-7 NA TRBV6-5 NA
TGTGCCAGCACCGTTAACACCGGGGAGCTGTTTTTT CASTVNTGELFF TRBJ2-2 NA TRBV27 NA
TGTGCCAGCAGTTCACTCTCGACAGGGGTGGCAGGTAGCGAGCAGTACTTC CASSSLSTGVAGSEQYF TRBJ2-7 once TRBV27 TRBD1
TGTGCCAGCAGTGAATCAGGGGGTCAGCCCCAGCATTTT CASSESGGQPQHF TRBJ1-5 NA TRBV2 TRBD1
TGTGCCAGCAGCCACGGTGCAGGCTCCTACGAGCAGTACTTC CASSHGAGSYEQYF TRBJ2-7 NA TRBV3-1/TRBV3-2 NA
TGTGCCAGCAGTTCCACGACAGGGGGCGACACCGGGGAGCTGTTTTTT CASSSTTGGDTGELFF TRBJ2-2 NA TRBV28 TRBD1
TGTGCCAGCAGGAAACTAGCGGTGAATTCCAATGAGCAGTTCTTC CASRKLAVNSNEQFF TRBJ2-1 NA TRBV6-6 TRBD2
TGTGCCAGCTCAGCGTCAGGGGCGAATTCACCCCTCCACTTT CASSASGANSPLHF TRBJ1-6 NA TRBV18 NA
TGTGCCAGCAGCGATTGGACTAGCGGGGACCAAGAGACCCAGTACTTC CASSDWTSGDQETQYF TRBJ2-5 NA TRBV9 TRBD2
TGTGCCACCAGTATGAGGTTACCTAACACTGAAGCTTTCTTT CATSMRLPNTEAFF TRBJ1-1 NA TRBV24-1 NA
TGTGCCAGCAGCTCCCTCGGAACAGGGGTCAATGGCTACACCTTC CASSSLGTGVNGYTF TRBJ1-2 NA TRBV7-9 TRBD1
TGTGCCAGCAGTTTATGGGAGGCTTCAAACTACAATGAGCAGTTCTTC CASSLWEASNYNEQFF TRBJ2-1 NA TRBV28 NA
TGTGCCAGCAGCACAGGGGAGAATCAGCCCCAGCATTTT CASSTGENQPQHF TRBJ1-5 NA TRBV12-3/TRBV12-4 TRBD1
TGTGCCAGCGCTCCTATGAGTGCTTCCTACGAGCAGTACTTC CASAPMSASYEQYF TRBJ2-7 once TRBV2 NA
TGCGCCAGCAGCCAAGATTCAGGGATTGCTAACTATGGCTACACCTTC CASSQDSGIANYGYTF TRBJ1-2 few TRBV4-1 NA
TGTGCCAGCAGCCATGGGACAGGGGATCAGCCCCAGCATTTT CASSHGTGDQPQHF TRBJ1-5 NA TRBV27 TRBD1
TGCGCCAGCAGCCGGGGGGGTGAGGAGACCCAGTACTTC CASSRGGEETQYF TRBJ2-5 NA TRBV5-1 TRBD2
TGTGCCAGCAGGGGGTCGGGGGTCGGAAACACCATATATTTT CASRGSGVGNTIYF TRBJ1-3 NA TRBV2 NA
TGTGCCAGCAGTTTGGGACAGGGGGCCCACGAGCAGTACTTC CASSLGQGAHEQYF TRBJ2-7 once TRBV6-5 TRBD1
TGTGCCAGCAAGGTACCTAGCTCAGAGCAGTACTTC CASKVPSSEQYF TRBJ2-7 NA TRBV2 NA
TGTGCCAGCAGCCTTGGATCTAGCGGCAATGAGCAGTTCTTC CASSLGSSGNEQFF TRBJ2-1 NA TRBV7-9 TRBD2